This T cell receptor beta chain originates from a study of blood T cell repertoires in COVID-19. Study-level background: Sites across the United States, Italy and Spain contributed samples from acute and convalescent COVID-19. Sources were T cells, B-cell-depleted T cells, or PBMCs; the material itself was cDNA or gDNA.

This clone was observed a few times. Original analysis: Estimates of nucleated cell counts were drawn from the amplification of reference gene primers. Profiled with immunoSEQ multiplex PCR; TCRdb holds only in-frame clones, not every one. From that table come the V and J calls and clone size; the DNA was used to work out D and trimming. The sample yields around 100,000 clones, approximately 80% seen once. The CDR3 contains 19 residues. The V gene end was trimmed by 0 bases and the J gene end by 0 bases; junction bases not matched to a gene: 11. Germline lookup yields CDR1 LNHDA and CDR2 SQIVND (reference sequence).

The receptor was isolated from a woman in her seventies with acute or convalescent COVID-19. This chain links TRBV19 with TRBJ2-4, with 7 bases matching TRBD1. The sample was peripheral blood. The CDR3 sequence is CASSIEFGTAVLAKNIQYF. CDR3 coding DNA: TGTGCCAGTAGTATAGAGTTCGGGACAGCAGTGTTAGCCAAAAACATTCAGTACTTC.